Each of the 20 T cell receptor beta chains below was sequenced from the same sample in a study of siplizumab effects on memory and regulatory T cells. Some clones are missing from TCRdb's copy, which holds only in-frame ones; the method was immunoSEQ multiplex PCR. The table records about 50,000 clones, more than 85% of them present only once. The sequenced material came from CD8+ T cells sorted from blood. The receptors come from a human donor in good health.

V gene TRBV6-1 combines with J gene TRBJ2-3; D remains unclear. Germline V gives CDR1 MNHNS, CDR2 SASEGT. CDR3 length equals 14 residues. Trimming removed 3 bases at V and 4 bases at J, with 11 bases between. CDR3 sequence: CASSDTTPADTQYF. DNA of the CDR3: TGTGCCAGCAGTGACACGACCCCGGCAGATACGCAGTATTTT.

This clone was observed at least ten times. V is TRBV5-5 and J is TRBJ2-7; D is unresolved. Germline CDR1 SGHKS, CDR2 YYEKEE (reference sequence). This CDR3 spans 15 amino acids. Trimming pared 3 bases from V and 3 bases from J, leaving 16 bases between. The chain's CDR3 is CASSSYARTGYEQYF. The CDR3 DNA sequence: TGTGCCAGCAGCTCGTATGCCCGGACGGGCTACGAGCAGTACTTC. The full variable domain, its missing parts supplied by reference TRBV5-5 and TRBJ2-7, is DAGVTQSPTHLIKTRGQQVTLRCSPISGHKSVSWYQQVLGQGPQFIFQYYEKEERGRGNFPDRFSARQFPNYSSELNVNALLLGDSALYLCASSSYARTGYEQYFGPGTRLTVT.

This clone occurred a few times. The chain couples TRBV15 to TRBJ2-7; no clear D. The CDR3 has 15 amino acids. V lost 0 bases and J 0 bases, leaving 9 bases between the germline ends. CDR1 and CDR2 from the germline V gene are LNHNV and YYDKDF (reference sequence). The CDR3 region has the DNA TGTGCCACCAGCAGAGATCAAGACAACTCCTACGAGCAGTACTTC. This gives the protein CATSRDQDNSYEQYF.

The chain carries TRBV9 and TRBJ2-7; possible D gene TRBD2, 6 bases. CDR3 length: 16 amino acids. V lost 0 bases and J 0 bases, leaving 13 bases between the germline ends. Germline CDR1 SGDLS, CDR2 YYNGEE. The CDR3 DNA reads as TGTGCCAGCAGCGTAGTAGGCGGGGCGAGCTCCTACGAGCAGTACTTC. It codes for CASSVVGGASSYEQYF.

V gene TRBV6-1 combines with J gene TRBJ2-1, with TRBD2 identical over 7 bases. CDR1 and CDR2 (germline): MNHNS, SASEGT. The CDR3 is 16 residues long. V gave up 0 bases and J gave up 4 bases; unmatched junction bases: 6. CDR3 sequence: CASSEAGASGYNEQFF. In DNA form, the CDR3 reads TGTGCCAGCAGTGAAGCCGGGGCTAGCGGTTACAATGAGCAGTTCTTC.

The CDR3 is CASSLGEQTYEQYF. The DNA of the CDR3 is TGTGCCAGCAGCTTGGGTGAACAGACCTACGAGCAGTACTTC. V and J are TRBV5-6 and TRBJ2-7; no clear D. The CDR3 spans 14 residues. V was cut by 0 bases and J by 2 bases, with 9 bases left in between. The germline gives CDR1 SGHDT, CDR2 YYEEEE.

V and J are TRBV5-1 and TRBJ2-1; TRBD2 aligns across 10 bases. CDR3 length: 18 amino acids. The V and J ends lost 4 bases and 2 bases, in that order; junction bases with no gene match: 12. CDR1 is SGHRS and CDR2 is YFSETQ in the germline V gene. In DNA, the CDR3 is TGCGCCAGCAGCCGGAGGGCTAGCGGGAGCCAACCCTACAATGAGCAGTTCTTC. Translated: CASSRRASGSQPYNEQFF.

The V and J genes are TRBV27 and TRBJ2-5, with D maybe TRBD2 (6 bases). This CDR3 has 15 amino acids. CDR1 and CDR2 (germline): MNHEY, SMNVEV (reference sequence). Trimming stripped 3 bases from V and 2 bases from J, with 13 bases between. The CDR3, as DNA: TGTGCCAGCAGTTTCTGGCGGGATCCGCAAGAGACCCAGTACTTC. It encodes CASSFWRDPQETQYF.

This clone was recorded only once. The chain couples TRBV18 to TRBJ2-3; 7 positions match TRBD1. Germline-derived CDR1 and CDR2 are KGHSH and LQKENI. The CDR3 loop spans 16 amino acids. The V and J ends lost 6 bases and 6 bases, in that order; junction bases with no gene match: 15. In DNA form, the CDR3 reads TGTGCCAGCTCCACCCTGACAGGGAACCCGGAGGATACGCAGTATTTT. Protein product: CASSTLTGNPEDTQYF.

This clone was detected a few times. The chain joins TRBV6-1 to TRBJ2-3; D gene unclear. V lost 4 bases and J lost 4, with 12 bases in between. Per the germline V gene, CDR1 is MNHNS and CDR2 is SASEGT. The CDR3 runs 14 residues. The CDR3 nucleotides read TGTGCCAGCAGTGTTAGTGTCGGTCCAGATACGCAGTATTTT. Its translation is CASSVSVGPDTQYF.

The V gene is TRBV7-8, the J gene TRBJ2-7; tentative D call: TRBD1 (6 bases). Germline V gives CDR1 SGHVS, CDR2 FQNEAQ. This CDR3 comprises 16 residues. Trimming took off 4 bases at V and 6 bases at J, with 22 bases between the two ends. CDR3 residues: CASSSEPDSSGREQYF. CDR3 bases: TGTGCCAGCAGCTCTGAGCCGGACAGTTCAGGACGCGAGCAGTACTTC.

The chain couples TRBV13 to TRBJ2-2; no definite D call. Germline CDR1 PRHDT, CDR2 FYEKMQ (reference sequence). The CDR3 extends over 11 amino acids. Between the trimmed V and J ends, which lost 6 bases and 6 bases, there was a span of 5 bases. CDR3 nucleotide sequence: TGTGCCAGCAGGAGCGCCGGGGAGCTGTTTTTT. Amino acids: CASRSAGELFF.

About this clone itself: This CDR3 is also generated by other DNA sequences in the sample. This chain joins TRBV19 and TRBJ1-1; D uncertain. Germline loops: CDR1 LNHDA, CDR2 SQIVND (reference sequence). The CDR3 sequence is 13 residues long. V was pared by 3 bases and J by 1 base, with 6 bases between. This chain's CDR3 is CASSIGGNTEAFF. CDR3 DNA: TGTGCCAGTAGTATCGGAGGGAACACTGAAGCTTTCTTT.

V and J are TRBV2 and TRBJ2-7; a weak D match, TRBD1 (6 bases). V was clipped by 6 bases and J by 7 bases, with 16 bases between them. Germline values: CDR1 SNHLY, CDR2 FYNNEI. This CDR3 contains 13 residues. CDR3 loop: CASSRTAVVEQYF. CDR3 DNA sequence: TGTGCCAGCAGCAGGACAGCTGTGGTGGAGCAGTACTTC. Drawing the rest from reference TRBV2 and TRBJ2-7, the complete variable domain is EPEVTQTPSHQVTQMGQEVILRCVPISNHLYFYWYRQILGQKVEFLVSFYNNEISEKSEIFDDQFSVERPDGSNFTLKIRSTKLEDSAMYFCASSRTAVVEQYFGPGTRLTVT.

The count of this clone is one. The CDR3 reads CASSLEVKPYEQYF. The CDR3 coding sequence is TGTGCCAGCAGCTTAGAGGTAAAACCCTACGAGCAGTACTTC. V usage is TRBV7-2 and J usage is TRBJ2-7; D call uncertain. V was trimmed by 1 base and J by 2 bases, leaving 9 bases between them. This CDR3 spans 14 amino acids. Germline V lookup: CDR1 SGHTA, CDR2 FQGNSA. The full variable domain, its missing parts supplied by reference TRBV7-2 and TRBJ2-7, is GAGVSQSPSNKVTEKGKDVELRCDPISGHTALYWYRQSLGQGLEFLIYFQGNSAPDKSGLPSDRFSAERTGGSVSTLTIQRTQQEDSAVYLCASSLEVKPYEQYFGPGTRLTVT.

The chain uses TRBV29-1 and TRBJ2-7; possible D gene TRBD2, 6 bases. CDR1 SQVTM and CDR2 ANQGSEA come from the germline V gene. Trimming cost V 1 base and J 3 bases, with 10 bases left between them. The CDR3 contains 13 residues. CDR3 amino acids: CSVEGQTSYEQYF. In DNA form, the CDR3 reads TGCAGCGTTGAAGGTCAGACTAGCTACGAGCAGTACTTC.

The J gene is TRBJ2-2, the V gene TRBV28, with 8 bases matching TRBD2. V was clipped by 5 bases and J by 6 bases; unmatched bases: 8. CDR1 MDHEN and CDR2 SYDVKM come from the germline V gene. CDR3 length: 15 residues. Here the CDR3 reads CASSPAGDDAGELFF. The CDR3 bases are TGTGCCAGCAGTCCAGCGGGAGATGACGCCGGGGAGCTGTTTTTT.

J is TRBJ1-5 and V is TRBV27, with 7 positions matching TRBD1. Germline V gene lookup returns CDR1 MNHEY and CDR2 SMNVEV (reference sequence). This CDR3 has 15 residues. V was pared by 6 bases and J by 2 bases, with 7 bases of the junction left unmatched. The CDR3 spells CASSFTGAGNQPQHF. DNA for the CDR3: TGTGCCAGCAGCTTCACAGGGGCGGGCAATCAGCCCCAGCATTTT.

The chain is built from TRBV27 and TRBJ2-7; no reliable D call. Deletions cut 5 bases from V and 3 bases from J, with 11 bases between. Germline loops: CDR1 MNHEY, CDR2 SMNVEV (reference sequence). The CDR3 sequence is 13 residues long. CDR3: CASSPHYGYEQYF. Written as DNA, the CDR3 is TGTGCCAGCAGTCCCCATTACGGCTACGAGCAGTACTTC.

V usage is TRBV19 and J usage is TRBJ2-1; TRBD1 or TRBD2 may be the D gene (5 bases each). The CDR3 has 15 amino acids. Germline loops: CDR1 LNHDA, CDR2 SQIVND (reference sequence). Trimming stripped 6 bases from V and 8 bases from J, with 20 bases between. CDR3 loop: CASSYTTMGVYEQFF. CDR3 nucleotides: TGTGCCAGTAGCTATACGACCATGGGGGTCTATGAGCAGTTCTTC.